This T cell receptor beta chain was identified in a study of cytomegalovirus exposure and HLA in healthy donors. Findings of the study overall: HLA-A and HLA-B allele assignments for most subjects were reportedly predicted accurately using TCR beta sequences.

Concerning this clone: Its matching antigen is unknown.

The ends were cut back, 1 base at V and 1 base at J, with 10 bases in the middle. Germline-derived CDR1 and CDR2 are SGHAT and FQNNGV. This CDR3 comprises 15 residues. The primer mix had 60 Vbeta and 13 Jbeta primers. Profiling relied on immunoSEQ multiplex PCR, and the TCRdb table lists in-frame clones only, not all of them. This table holds over 75,000 clones, roughly 80% found once. The chain couples TRBV11-2 to TRBJ2-5; the D is unclear. This sequence originates from a man aged 30 to 39 in good health and CMV-seropositive. Sequencing was performed on PBMCs. The CDR3 region is CASSLGQTIQETQYF. The CDR3 DNA reads as TGTGCCAGCAGCTTAGGGCAGACAATCCAAGAGACCCAGTACTTC.